One T cell receptor (beta chain) is described in this entry. No cognate antigen has been identified for it. Base-call qualities are not available, and no considerably larger clone is one nucleotide away. TCR CDR3 regions were amplified from genomic DNA by multiplex PCR using the deep immunoSEQ assay. Genomic DNA extracted from each cell subset was distributed evenly over all wells of several immunoSEQ 96-well plates, and each plate served as one replicate. For unsorted PBMC, about 0.3 ug genomic DNA, equal to 25,000 to 35,000 T cell genomes, was loaded into each replicate PCR. Genomic DNA from unsorted PBMC was sequenced over ten immunoSEQ deep assay plates. The purified libraries were quantified using a Qubit 3.0 fluorometer, sized with a Bioanalyzer 2100, and then quantified again using the KAPA Library Quantification kit. Each immunoSEQ 96-well plate was sequenced on its own single-read 150-cycle Illumina NextSeq 550 flow cell. Per the authors' processing: The immunoSEQ output contained only junctional sequences without quality scores, so filtering could not match that applied to full-length reads. To assign V/J genes and CDR3, sequences were annotated against IMGT germline references using PyIR, a Python wrapper for IgBLAST v1.9. Any read was removed if the V/J assignment was weak (E-value above 1e-6), the CDR3 was missing, or the read contained stop codons, out-of-frame junctions, or ambiguous translated residues. V3J clonotypes were defined as sequences sharing an identical inferred V gene, J gene, and CDR3 amino acid sequence. Percentage overlap between repertoires was calculated by dividing the number of shared unique clonotypes by the size of the smaller repertoire. Three approaches were used to assess repertoire richness: RTK rarefaction, the Chao1 estimator, and Recon v2.1 estimates of unobserved clonotypes. Not all clones reach the TCRdb copy of this immuneACCESS table, which keeps in-frame sequences only. Checked studies attribute under half of the gap to unresolved V genes and leave the rest unexplained. V, J and clone size are taken as reported in that table, and D and trimming were inferred from the DNA itself. The sample table contains roughly 95,000 clones; only one count was recorded for roughly half of them. The ten most abundant clones make up less than 15% of the sample.

The CDR3 runs 12 amino acids, cysteine and phenylalanine included. CDR3 DNA only is kept here, 36 bases in frame from base 1. From a lookup of the germline V gene, CDR1 and CDR2 are SQVTM and ANQGSEA. Deletion took 4 bases off V and 3 bases off J, with a span of 8 bases between the germline ends. This sample is drawn from a study of shared clonotypes between healthy human individuals (dated by TCRdb to about 2020). Notes on the research overall: Two women and three men aged 18 to 49 years were included in the cohort. Blood TCR repertoires of several healthy adults were deeply sequenced to estimate repertoire size and the extent of clonotype sharing between individuals. To increase sequencing depth and limit assay-specific biases, different laboratories used diverse techniques to prepare libraries and sequence TCR repertoires. Between about 0.9 and 9 billion PBMCs per donor were obtained by leukapheresis.

Study-wide conclusions, independent of this receptor: Because the study included only a small number of donors, the genetic and exposure-history diversity represented was limited. Pairwise subsampling led to the expectation that sequencing depth would affect the degree of clonotype sharing among donors. Sampling was restricted to blood, and TCR repertoires in tissues likely differ from the TCR repertoires found in blood.

Healthy HIV-negative adults with no recently reported acute infections or vaccinations were included as donors. Every donor was a Caucasian adult living in Nashville, Tennessee, USA. For unsorted samples, some 90 million PBMCs were counted and genomic DNA was extracted with the QIAamp DNA Blood Mini kit. Blood was obtained by leukapheresis, after which PBMCs were separated by Ficoll-Histopaque density gradient centrifugation and cryopreserved in liquid nitrogen vapor phase. This receptor was obtained from a woman aged 35 to 49 in good health. Some clones in this sample may be carry-over from other donors' samples. The sequencing sample was made of PBMCs. The chain is made from TRBV29-1 and TRBJ2-3, with no reliable assignment of the D segment. The nucleotide sequence is TGCAGCGTTGGCCGGATAACAGATACGCAGTATTTT. Its product reads: CSVGRITDTQYF.